What follows are 5 T cell receptor beta chains derived from one specimen sequenced in a study of long-term antiretroviral therapy in people with HIV. Survey level was the resolution at which the v3.0 immunoSEQ assay ran. TCRdb's copy holds only in-frame clones and misses some; the assay was immunoSEQ multiplex PCR. Of tens of thousands of clones listed, around four fifths are singletons. The sample was unsorted PBMCs, taken 0.8 years after starting antiretroviral therapy. The receptors shown here come from a woman aged 18-29 years with HIV.

The CDR3 DNA reads as TGTGCCAGCAGCCCGTCTAGGGGGCAGGTGACCCAGTACTTC. Amino acid sequence: CASSPSRGQVTQYF. This chain uses TRBV11-3 with TRBJ2-5, with TRBD1 matching over 7 bases. V shed 5 bases, J shed 7 bases, and the junction held 10 bases outside the gene matches. Germline CDR1 and CDR2: SGHNT and YENEEA. This CDR3 is built from 14 residues. The full variable domain, in which reference TRBV11-3 and TRBJ2-5 provide the parts outside the CDR3, is EAGVVQSPRYKIIEKKQPVAFWCNPISGHNTLYWYLQNLGQGPELLIRYENEEAVDDSQLPKDRFSAERLKGVDSTLKIQPAELGDSAVYLCASSPSRGQVTQYFGPGTRLLVL.

The V call is TRBV6-6, the J call TRBJ2-3, with TRBD1 as a possible D gene (6 bases). The ends were cut back, 6 bases at V and 9 bases at J, with 19 bases in the middle. Germline CDR1 is MNHNY and CDR2 is SVGAGI (reference sequence). The CDR3 loop spans 14 amino acids. CDR3 sequence: CASSNIEQGDTQYF. CDR3 bases: TGTGCCAGCAGCAACATCGAACAGGGTGACACGCAGTATTTT.

The V gene is TRBV11-2, the J gene TRBJ1-1; tentatively, D is TRBD1 (6 bases). The germline V gene has CDR1 SGHAT and CDR2 FQNNGV. Trimming removed 5 bases at V and 3 bases at J, with 19 bases between. The CDR3 consists of 16 residues. In DNA, the CDR3 is TGTGCCAGCAGCCTGTTCGGCCAGGGGTCGTACACTGAAGCTTTCTTT. Its translation: CASSLFGQGSYTEAFF.

This sequence joins TRBV5-4 and TRBJ2-3, with D unresolved. V was trimmed by 0 bases and J by 0 bases, leaving 11 bases between them. CDR1 is SGHNT and CDR2 is YYREEE in the germline V gene (reference sequence). This CDR3 is 16 amino acids long. The DNA for the CDR3 is TGTGCCAGCAGCTTGGACCGGAGCCAAAGCACAGATACGCAGTATTTT. Translating it yields CASSLDRSQSTDTQYF.

V and J are TRBV10-1 and TRBJ1-4; 7 nucleotides agree with TRBD1. Looked up from germline, CDR1 is WNHNN and CDR2 is SYGVQD (reference sequence). CDR3 size: 14 residues. The V and J ends lost 6 bases and 6 bases, in that order; junction bases with no gene match: 7. CDR3 coding DNA: TGCGCCAGCAGCCCGACAGGGCGAGATGAAAAACTGTTTTTT. Its translation: CASSPTGRDEKLFF.